This T cell receptor beta chain comes out of a study of a mutant IDH1 vaccine in newly diagnosed glioma (dated by TCRdb to the early 2020s). For the wider study: Vaccination started 4-6 weeks after radiotherapy alone, or was given together with temozolomide cycles in the groups whose treatment included chemotherapy. Peripheral blood samples were drawn at six visits, namely V03 (baseline), V05, V07, V10, V12 and V13. Longitudinal TCRB deep sequencing was performed for 20 to 30 treated patients wherever samples were available for exploratory analyses. Of the approximately 33 patients who were treated, around 62% were male and about 40% were female, and the mean age was around 40 years. Visit V12 was the week-35 safety follow-up and visit V13 was the week-47 end of study. Prior to enrollment, standard therapy consisting of radiotherapy alone, temozolomide alone, or radiochemotherapy with temozolomide had been administered to patients, with the combination being received by most patients. The paper's findings and limits, for the study overall: Pseudoprogression appeared unrelated to alterations in the top peripheral T cell clonotypes detected by TCRB sequencing. The authors noted that analyses of patient blood samples could not be reproduced because of sample limitations. Vaccine-induced immune responses across multiple MHC alleles were detected in 90% to 95% of patients. PBMC samples for TCRB deep sequencing were selected based on availability.

Details on this clone: The clone's antigen remains unknown. It has no much larger one-base neighbor in the sample; base qualities were not kept.

The time point label, read with the paper, signifies: week 47, end of study. A 20-mer mutant IDH1 peptide at 300 micrograms in Montanide made up each vaccine dose, which was injected subcutaneously together with topical imiquimod. Patients were given eight vaccinations, in weeks 1, 3, 5, 7, 11, 15, 19 and 23, which matched visits V03 through V10. Newly diagnosed WHO grade 3 or 4 IDH1-mutant astrocytomas showing loss of nuclear ATRX were present in the donors. The samples were drawn from NOA16, a multicentre, single-arm, open-label phase I trial in Germany that tested a mutant IDH1 peptide vaccine in humans for the first time. Genomic DNA for TCRB sequencing was isolated from EDTA blood with the DNeasy Blood and Tissue Kit. The library was generated by the immunoSEQ multiplex PCR assay. The hsTCRB Kit was used according to the manufacturer's protocol to amplify rearranged TCR beta chain sequences. An Illumina MiSeq was used to sequence the TCRB libraries. In the paper's pipeline: Demultiplexing, trimming and gene mapping were performed with the kit vendor's proprietary platform. The immuneACCESS repertoire file appears here via TCRdb, limited to in-frame rearrangements. These files lack a portion of the clones; in checked studies, under half of the deficit traces to unresolved V genes, and the cause of the others is not known. Clone size and the V and J calls come from that table; the DNA yielded D and trimming. Counted in this sample were about 94,000 clones; under 90% of them appeared once. Roughly 0.78% of the sample rests with the top ten.

The CDR3 covers 14 residues, taking in both the cysteine and the phenylalanine. Of all the DNA, just the CDR3 is kept, 42 bases in frame from base 1. The CDR1 and CDR2 encoded by the germline V gene are MRHNA and SNTAGT. Deletion took 4 bases off V and 4 bases off J, with a span of 14 bases between the germline ends. The clonotype comes from a woman in her forties or fifties with glioma. This material consisted of PBMCs, taken from a glioma patient whose treatment included an IDH1 peptide vaccine. Recombination connected TRBV6-4 to TRBJ2-7, with a tentative D gene TRBD1 over 6 matching bases. In nucleotides, the sequence is TGTGCCAGCAGTGCGGGACACCCGGAGTACGAGCAGTACTTC. Its translation is CASSAGHPEYEQYF.